This T cell receptor beta chain appears in the sequencing data of a study of T cells in localized non-small cell lung cancer. This CDR3 spans 14 amino acids. V was pared by 7 bases and J by 0 bases, with 4 bases of the junction left unmatched. Looked up from germline, CDR1 is SNHLY and CDR2 is FYNNEI. Sequencing used immunoSEQ multiplex PCR; TCRdb keeps in-frame clones, though not all of them. Of tens of thousands of clones in the sample, roughly nine tenths were seen once. This sequence was found in a woman aged 35 to 70 with stage II lung adenocarcinoma. The sequencing used PBMCs, collected before any cancer treatment. The chain has TRBV2 and TRBJ2-3; 7 bases are a match to TRBD1. The CDR3 DNA follows: TGTGCCAGCACTCGGGACAGCAGCACAGATACGCAGTATTTT. Translated: CASTRDSSTDTQYF.